This paragraph covers one TCR beta chain sequence. This sample is part of a study of blood T cell repertoires in COVID-19. Overall study context: Whether acute or convalescent, the COVID-19 samples came from the United States, Italy and Spain.

As originally analysed: Reference gene primer amplification gave estimated nucleated cell counts. Profiled with immunoSEQ multiplex PCR; TCRdb holds only in-frame clones, not every one. V and J calls and clone size follow that table, whereas D and trimming were derived from the DNA. Of hundreds of thousands of clones detected, about 88% appear once; the ten largest clones hold over 1%. From germline, CDR1 is SGHTA and CDR2 FQGNSA. Trimming removed 2 bases from V and 2 bases from J, with 12 bases in between. This CDR3 region has 16 residues. The sequence derives from a man between 65 and 79 years old with acute or convalescent COVID-19. The source material was peripheral blood. V is TRBV7-2 and J is TRBJ1-4; possible D gene TRBD1, 6 bases. In DNA, the CDR3 is TGTGCCAGCAGCTTAATGTTTCAGGGGACTAATGAAAAACTGTTTTTT. Protein product: CASSLMFQGTNEKLFF.